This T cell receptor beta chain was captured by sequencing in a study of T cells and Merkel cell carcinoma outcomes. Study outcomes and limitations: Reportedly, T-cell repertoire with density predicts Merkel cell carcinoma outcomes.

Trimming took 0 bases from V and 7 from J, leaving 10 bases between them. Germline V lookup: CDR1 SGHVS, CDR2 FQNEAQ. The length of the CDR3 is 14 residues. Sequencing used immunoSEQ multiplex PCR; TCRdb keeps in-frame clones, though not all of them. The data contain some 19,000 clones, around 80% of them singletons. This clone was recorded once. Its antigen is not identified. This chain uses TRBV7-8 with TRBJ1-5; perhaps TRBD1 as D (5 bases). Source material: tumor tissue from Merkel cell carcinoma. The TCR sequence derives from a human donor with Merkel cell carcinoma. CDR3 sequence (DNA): TGTGCCAGCAGCTTAGCGGGACGTGGGCAGCCCCAGCATTTT. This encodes CASSLAGRGQPQHF.